These 23 T cell receptor beta chains were all obtained from the same sample, sequenced in a study of blood T cell repertoires in COVID-19. Clones were sequenced by immunoSEQ multiplex PCR, and TCRdb holds only the in-frame ones, with some missing. Of a few hundred thousand clones in the sample, more than 70% were seen once. The source material was peripheral blood. These TCRs come from a woman aged 60 to 75 with COVID-19, enrolled during active disease.

This rearrangement joins TRBV9 to TRBJ2-2; TRBD2 matches 11 bases. Germline V gene data show CDR1 as SGDLS and CDR2 as YYNGEE. V gave up 4 bases and J gave up 2 bases; unmatched junction bases: 4. This CDR3 spans 16 amino acids. This CDR3 reads CASSPGLADNTGELFF. The CDR3 DNA reads as TGTGCCAGCAGCCCGGGACTAGCGGATAACACCGGGGAGCTGTTTTTT.

The V gene is TRBV28, the J gene TRBJ1-4, with 8 bases that match TRBD1. CDR1 is MDHEN, CDR2 SYDVKM, per germline. CDR3 size: 14 residues. V lost 5 bases and J lost 11; bases outside the gene matches: 10. The CDR3 bases are TGTGCCAGCAGTCTACAGGGGGGGCAGCTTAAACTGTTTTTT. This encodes CASSLQGGQLKLFF.

This clone has more than one count but fewer than ten. The CDR3 DNA reads as TGTGCCTGGAGTGTGGCAGGGAGGGAAAAACTGTTTTTT. This gives the protein CAWSVAGREKLFF. The chain links TRBV30 to TRBJ1-4; a weak D match, TRBD1 (5 bases). Germline CDR1 GTSNPN, CDR2 SVGIG (reference sequence). There are 13 residues in the CDR3. V shed 0 bases and J shed 8 bases, with 10 bases lying between them.

V usage is TRBV5-1 and J usage is TRBJ2-5; tentatively, D is TRBD2 (5 bases). Germline values: CDR1 SGHRS, CDR2 YFSETQ. The germline V and J ends were trimmed by 4 bases and 2 bases, with 18 bases remaining between them. The CDR3 runs 16 residues. The CDR3 sequence: CASSKTLVNGQETQYF. In DNA form, the CDR3 reads TGCGCCAGCAGCAAGACACTAGTGAATGGGCAAGAGACCCAGTACTTC.

The chain employs TRBV19 and TRBJ1-5; TRBD1 aligns across 11 bases. Germline CDR1 reads LNHDA; CDR2 reads SQIVND (reference sequence). The CDR3 covers 15 residues. J lost 6 bases, V lost 5 bases, and 6 bases had no gene match. CDR3 DNA sequence: TGTGCCAGTAGTTACCGGGACAGGGGGTCTCAGCCCCAGCATTTT. Protein product: CASSYRDRGSQPQHF.

The chain joins TRBV16 to TRBJ1-1; TRBD1 is a possible D gene (6 bases). Trimming shortened V by 6 bases and J by 6 bases, and 17 bases separated the two germline ends. The CDR3 extends over 14 amino acids. Germline V lookup: CDR1 KGHSY, CDR2 FQNENV. DNA for the CDR3: TGTGCCAGCAGTTGGGGGGGGGCTAAGGCTGAAGCTTTCTTT. Its translation is CASSWGGAKAEAFF.

This chain links TRBV2 with TRBJ2-7; D unresolved. The CDR3 runs to 12 residues. Trimming stripped 4 bases from V and 2 bases from J, with 6 bases between. CDR1 and CDR2 (germline): SNHLY, FYNNEI. This CDR3 is CASSGQAYEQYF. The DNA for the CDR3 is TGTGCCAGCAGTGGGCAGGCCTACGAGCAGTACTTC.

This chain joins TRBV2 and TRBJ2-2, with a tentative D call TRBD1 (6 bases). This CDR3 spans 15 amino acids. Germline V gene lookup returns CDR1 SNHLY and CDR2 FYNNEI. V lost 8 bases and J 6 bases, leaving 19 bases between the germline ends. The CDR3 reads CASSSGELAPGELFF. DNA of the CDR3: TGTGCCAGCTCTTCAGGGGAGCTCGCCCCCGGGGAGCTGTTTTTT.

This chain connects TRBV2 to TRBJ2-2; 7 positions match TRBD1. V shed 8 bases and J 1 base; nucleotides not matched to a gene: 13. The CDR3 is 17 amino acids. Per the germline V gene, CDR1 is SNHLY and CDR2 is FYNNEI. The CDR3 spells CASQKELYRGNTGELFF. CDR3 sequence (DNA): TGTGCCAGCCAAAAGGAATTGTACAGGGGGAACACCGGGGAGCTGTTTTTT.

The chain combines TRBV18 with TRBJ1-2, with a weak D call TRBD1 (6 bases). V was clipped by 2 bases and J by 4 bases, with 11 bases between them. Germline V CDR1 and CDR2: KGHSH, LQKENI. The CDR3 loop spans 14 amino acids. The CDR3 bases are TGTGCCAGCTCACCATCGGACAGCCTCTATGGCTACACCTTC. Residues: CASSPSDSLYGYTF.

The chain employs TRBV23-1 and TRBJ2-4, with 7 positions matching TRBD1. TRBV23-1 is placed among ORFs of uncertain function. Trimming removed 4 bases from V and 3 bases from J; junction bases left unmatched: 6. The CDR3 is 15 residues long. The CDR3, as DNA: TGCGCCAGCAGTCTGAGGGGGCCGGTCAAAAACATTCAGTACTTC. The encoded protein is CASSLRGPVKNIQYF.

The rearrangement joins TRBV19 to TRBJ1-5; TRBD1 matches at 7 bases. Germline V gene lookup returns CDR1 LNHDA and CDR2 SQIVND (reference sequence). The CDR3 consists of 14 residues. J gave up 3 bases and V 5 bases, and 4 bases lay outside the gene matches. CDR3 DNA sequence: TGTGCCAGTAGTCTGGACAGGACCAATCAGCCCCAGCATTTT. This gives the protein CASSLDRTNQPQHF.

This rearrangement joins TRBV5-1 to TRBJ1-6; weak D call: TRBD1 (6 bases). The V gene's germline CDR1 is SGHRS and CDR2 YFSETQ. V lost 0 bases and J lost 13, with 11 bases in between. The CDR3 is 13 amino acids. CDR3 in amino acids: CASSLEGGDPLHF. The CDR3 DNA follows: TGCGCCAGCAGCTTGGAGGGGGGGGATCCCCTCCACTTT. The complete variable domain, with remaining parts taken from reference TRBV5-1 and TRBJ1-6, reads KAGVTQTPRYLIKTRGQQVTLSCSPISGHRSVSWYQQTPGQGLQFLFEYFSETQRNKGNFPGRFSGRQFSNSRSEMNVSTLELGDSALYLCASSLEGGDPLHFGNGTRLTVT.

This clone showed up just once. The chain has TRBV5-1 and TRBJ2-4; maybe TRBD2 (5 bases). V shed 0 bases and J shed 5 bases, with 18 bases lying between them. The germline V gene has CDR1 SGHRS and CDR2 YFSETQ. The CDR3 totals 17 residues. The CDR3 sequence: CASSLGSVGVTQNIQYF. The CDR3 DNA is TGCGCCAGCAGCTTGGGGAGTGTCGGGGTGACCCAAAACATTCAGTACTTC.

The CDR3 is CASSYRGMGNYGYTF. CDR3 nucleotide sequence: TGTGCCAGCAGCTACAGGGGTATGGGAAACTATGGCTACACCTTC. The chain combines TRBV5-6 with TRBJ1-2, with 7 bases identical to TRBD1. This CDR3 is built from 15 residues. J gave up 2 bases and V 3 bases, and 7 bases lay outside the gene matches. Germline-derived CDR1 and CDR2 are SGHDT and YYEEEE.

The V gene is TRBV10-2, the J gene TRBJ1-5; no firm D call. V gave up 0 bases and J gave up 0 bases, with 9 bases separating them. The CDR3 has 16 residues. Germline loops: CDR1 WSHSY, CDR2 SAAADI. CDR3 in amino acids: CASSESWLNSNQPQHF. For the CDR3, the DNA is TGCGCCAGCAGTGAGTCGTGGCTGAATAGCAATCAGCCCCAGCATTTT.

The rearrangement joins TRBV5-1 to TRBJ2-6, with D maybe TRBD1 (6 bases). The CDR3 totals 15 residues. With 4 bases removed from V and 7 bases from J, the gap between germline ends came to 15 bases. The V gene's germline CDR1 is SGHRS and CDR2 YFSETQ. CDR3 DNA: TGCGCCAGCAGCCTTACAGGGTTGAAAGCCAACGTCCTGACTTTC. Translating it yields CASSLTGLKANVLTF.

This rearrangement joins TRBV3-1 (or the pseudogene TRBV3-2) to TRBJ1-5, with 7 bases lining up with TRBD1. This CDR3 has 13 residues. J gave up 3 bases and V 6 bases, and 2 bases lay outside the gene matches. Germline V gene data show CDR1 as LGHDT and CDR2 as YNNKEL (reference sequence). The CDR3: CASRGQVNQPQHF. CDR3 in DNA: TGTGCCAGCAGAGGACAGGTCAATCAGCCCCAGCATTTT.

This sequence joins TRBV2 and TRBJ1-1, with D perhaps TRBD1 (5 bases). Germline loops: CDR1 SNHLY, CDR2 FYNNEI. Trimming removed 1 base at V and 0 bases at J, with 9 bases between. The CDR3 extends over 15 amino acids. The chain's CDR3 is CASSEGRQMNTEAFF. The CDR3 nucleotides are TGTGCCAGCAGTGAAGGTCGACAGATGAACACTGAAGCTTTCTTT.

This clone was detected ten times or more. The chain joins TRBV28 to TRBJ1-5; tentatively, D is TRBD1 (5 bases). Trimming removed 6 bases from V and 6 bases from J, with 18 bases in between. Germline CDR1 is MDHEN and CDR2 is SYDVKM. The CDR3 spans 15 residues. The CDR3 DNA reads TGTGCCAGCAGCCGTCCGACAGATTTGGGTCAGCCCCAGCATTTT. It is translated as CASSRPTDLGQPQHF. Combining the CDR3 with reference TRBV28 and TRBJ1-5 gives the whole variable domain DVKVTQSSRYLVKRTGEKVFLECVQDMDHENMFWYRQDPGLGLRLIYFSYDVKMKEKGDIPEGYSVSREKKERFSLILESASTNQTSMYLCASSRPTDLGQPQHFGDGTRLSIL.

The CDR3 reads CAWSWQSGQPQHF. The CDR3 coding sequence is TGTGCCTGGAGTTGGCAATCGGGTCAGCCCCAGCATTTT. V is TRBV30 and J is TRBJ1-5; D gene unclear. Between the trimmed V and J ends, which lost 2 bases and 6 bases, there was a span of 11 bases. Per germline, CDR1 GTSNPN and CDR2 SVGIG (reference sequence). The CDR3 extends over 13 amino acids.

The chain couples TRBV9 to TRBJ2-3; no reliable D call. The CDR3 spans 13 residues. CDR1 is SGDLS, CDR2 YYNGEE, per germline. The V and J ends lost 0 bases and 2 bases respectively, with 4 bases between them. For the CDR3, the DNA is TGTGCCAGCAGCGTAGTCTCCACAGATACGCAGTATTTT. Protein product: CASSVVSTDTQYF.

This chain links TRBV5-1 with TRBJ1-2, with TRBD1 matching over 7 bases. This CDR3 contains 14 residues. V shed 4 bases, J shed 2 bases, and the junction held 5 bases outside the gene matches. CDR1 is SGHRS and CDR2 is YFSETQ in the germline V gene. CDR3 DNA sequence: TGCGCCAGCAGCCAACAGGGGCGAAACTATGGCTACACCTTC. Protein product: CASSQQGRNYGYTF.